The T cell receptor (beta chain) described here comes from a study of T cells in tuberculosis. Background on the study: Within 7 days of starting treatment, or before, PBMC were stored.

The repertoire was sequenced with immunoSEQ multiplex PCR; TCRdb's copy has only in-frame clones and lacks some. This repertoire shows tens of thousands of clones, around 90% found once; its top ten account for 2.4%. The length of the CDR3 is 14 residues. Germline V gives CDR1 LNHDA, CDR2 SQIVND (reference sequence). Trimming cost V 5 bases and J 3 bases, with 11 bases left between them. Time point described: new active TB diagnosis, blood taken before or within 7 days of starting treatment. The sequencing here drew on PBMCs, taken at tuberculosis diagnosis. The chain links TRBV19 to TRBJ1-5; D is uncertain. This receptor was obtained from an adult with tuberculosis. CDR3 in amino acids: CASSGGRNNQPQHF. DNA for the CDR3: TGTGCCAGTAGTGGAGGGAGGAACAATCAGCCCCAGCATTTT.